Each of the 2 T cell receptor beta chains below was sequenced from the same sample in a study of T cell responses to AZD1222 COVID-19 vaccine. Using immunoSEQ multiplex PCR, the repertoire was profiled, and TCRdb retains in-frame clones only, with some absent. The sample consists of 66,000 or so clones, 79% of them appearing once. The sample consisted of peripheral blood, taken on day 0 of MenACWY control vaccination. The receptors derive from an adult in good health.

The chain couples TRBV6-6 to TRBJ1-4, with 11 positions matching TRBD1. Germline lookup yields CDR1 MNHNY and CDR2 SVGAGI (reference sequence). Trimming took 6 bases from V and 10 from J; bases not matched to a gene: 7. The CDR3 has 14 amino acids. The CDR3 sequence: CASRGTGGDAKLFF. The DNA for the CDR3 is TGTGCCAGCAGGGGGACAGGGGGAGATGCAAAACTGTTTTTT.

The chain recombines TRBV27 with TRBJ2-7; no reliable D call. The V gene lost 3 bases and the J gene lost 1 base, with 7 bases spanning the gap. Germline V gene data show CDR1 as MNHEY and CDR2 as SMNVEV (reference sequence). This CDR3 has 13 residues. The CDR3 coding sequence is TGTGCCAGCAGTTTCCAAGGATCCTACGAGCAGTACTTC. This translates into CASSFQGSYEQYF.